This T cell receptor (beta chain) was found in a study of glioma-infiltrating T cells after dendritic cell vaccination. Study-wide background: Dendritic cell vaccination trial patients had either newly diagnosed or recurrent glioblastoma.

CDR3 size: 15 residues. The V gene's germline CDR1 is MNHNS and CDR2 SASEGT. J gave up 0 bases and V 5 bases, and 4 bases lay outside the gene matches. The table came from immunoSEQ multiplex PCR; TCRdb's copy has only in-frame clones and leaves some out. The sample holds about 100,000 clones, approximately 80% seen once. This TCR was recovered from a human donor with glioblastoma. The J gene is TRBJ2-1, the V gene TRBV6-1; 7 bases agree with TRBD2. The sample here was blood, taken before dendritic cell vaccination. Written as DNA, the CDR3 is TGTGCCAGCAGTAAACTAGCGCGCTCCTACAATGAGCAGTTCTTC. Translating gives CASSKLARSYNEQFF.